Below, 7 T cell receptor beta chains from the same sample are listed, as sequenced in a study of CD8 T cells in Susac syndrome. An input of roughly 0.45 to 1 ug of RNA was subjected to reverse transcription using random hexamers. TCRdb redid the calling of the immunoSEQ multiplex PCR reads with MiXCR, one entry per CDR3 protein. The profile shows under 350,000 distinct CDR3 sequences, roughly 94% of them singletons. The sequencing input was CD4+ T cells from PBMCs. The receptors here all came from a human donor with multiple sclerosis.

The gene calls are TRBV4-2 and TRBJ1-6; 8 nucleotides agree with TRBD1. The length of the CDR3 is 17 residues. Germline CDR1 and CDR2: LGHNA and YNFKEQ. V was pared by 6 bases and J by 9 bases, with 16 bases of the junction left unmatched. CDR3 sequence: CASRELMQGARGSPLHF. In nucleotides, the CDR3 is TGTGCCAGCAGGGAATTGATGCAGGGGGCGAGGGGTTCACCCCTCCACTTT.

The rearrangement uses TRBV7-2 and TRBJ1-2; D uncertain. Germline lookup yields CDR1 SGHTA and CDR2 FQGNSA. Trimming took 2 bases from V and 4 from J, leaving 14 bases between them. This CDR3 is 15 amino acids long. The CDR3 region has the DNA TGTGCCAGCAGCTTAAGCCCTTCAGCGAGCTATGGCTACACCTTC. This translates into CASSLSPSASYGYTF.

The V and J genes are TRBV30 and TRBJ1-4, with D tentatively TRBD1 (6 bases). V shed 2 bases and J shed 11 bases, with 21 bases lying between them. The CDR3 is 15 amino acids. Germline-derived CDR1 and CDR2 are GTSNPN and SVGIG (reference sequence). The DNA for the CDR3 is TGTGCCTGGAGTCCAACGGGGGACATTCTGAGGAAACTGTTTTTT. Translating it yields CAWSPTGDILRKLFF.

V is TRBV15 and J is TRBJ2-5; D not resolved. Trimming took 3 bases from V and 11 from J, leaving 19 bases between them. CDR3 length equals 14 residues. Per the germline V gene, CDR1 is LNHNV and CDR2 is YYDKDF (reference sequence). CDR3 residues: CATSSYTPGARQYF. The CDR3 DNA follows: TGTGCCACCAGCAGCTATACACCGGGTGCCAGACAGTACTTC.

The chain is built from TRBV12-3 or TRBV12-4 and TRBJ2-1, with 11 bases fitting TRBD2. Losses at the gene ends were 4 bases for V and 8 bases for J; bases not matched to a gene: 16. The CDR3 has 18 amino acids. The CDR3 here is CASSSPRRLAGRVDEQFF. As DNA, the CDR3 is TGTGCCAGCAGTTCCCCCCGGCGACTAGCGGGGAGGGTGGATGAGCAGTTCTTC.

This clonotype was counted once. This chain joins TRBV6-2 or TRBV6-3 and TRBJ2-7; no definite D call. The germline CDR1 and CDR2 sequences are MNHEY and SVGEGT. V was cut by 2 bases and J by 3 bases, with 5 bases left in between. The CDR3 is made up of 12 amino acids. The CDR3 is CASSYDGYEQYF. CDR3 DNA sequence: TGTGCCAGCAGTTACGACGGCTACGAGCAGTACTTC.

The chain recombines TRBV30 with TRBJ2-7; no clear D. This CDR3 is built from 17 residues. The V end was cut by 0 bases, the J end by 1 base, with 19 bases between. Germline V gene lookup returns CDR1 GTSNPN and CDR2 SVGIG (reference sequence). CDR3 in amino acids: CAWSVPPEWQESYEQYF. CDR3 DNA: TGTGCCTGGAGTGTCCCACCTGAGTGGCAGGAGTCCTACGAGCAGTACTTC.